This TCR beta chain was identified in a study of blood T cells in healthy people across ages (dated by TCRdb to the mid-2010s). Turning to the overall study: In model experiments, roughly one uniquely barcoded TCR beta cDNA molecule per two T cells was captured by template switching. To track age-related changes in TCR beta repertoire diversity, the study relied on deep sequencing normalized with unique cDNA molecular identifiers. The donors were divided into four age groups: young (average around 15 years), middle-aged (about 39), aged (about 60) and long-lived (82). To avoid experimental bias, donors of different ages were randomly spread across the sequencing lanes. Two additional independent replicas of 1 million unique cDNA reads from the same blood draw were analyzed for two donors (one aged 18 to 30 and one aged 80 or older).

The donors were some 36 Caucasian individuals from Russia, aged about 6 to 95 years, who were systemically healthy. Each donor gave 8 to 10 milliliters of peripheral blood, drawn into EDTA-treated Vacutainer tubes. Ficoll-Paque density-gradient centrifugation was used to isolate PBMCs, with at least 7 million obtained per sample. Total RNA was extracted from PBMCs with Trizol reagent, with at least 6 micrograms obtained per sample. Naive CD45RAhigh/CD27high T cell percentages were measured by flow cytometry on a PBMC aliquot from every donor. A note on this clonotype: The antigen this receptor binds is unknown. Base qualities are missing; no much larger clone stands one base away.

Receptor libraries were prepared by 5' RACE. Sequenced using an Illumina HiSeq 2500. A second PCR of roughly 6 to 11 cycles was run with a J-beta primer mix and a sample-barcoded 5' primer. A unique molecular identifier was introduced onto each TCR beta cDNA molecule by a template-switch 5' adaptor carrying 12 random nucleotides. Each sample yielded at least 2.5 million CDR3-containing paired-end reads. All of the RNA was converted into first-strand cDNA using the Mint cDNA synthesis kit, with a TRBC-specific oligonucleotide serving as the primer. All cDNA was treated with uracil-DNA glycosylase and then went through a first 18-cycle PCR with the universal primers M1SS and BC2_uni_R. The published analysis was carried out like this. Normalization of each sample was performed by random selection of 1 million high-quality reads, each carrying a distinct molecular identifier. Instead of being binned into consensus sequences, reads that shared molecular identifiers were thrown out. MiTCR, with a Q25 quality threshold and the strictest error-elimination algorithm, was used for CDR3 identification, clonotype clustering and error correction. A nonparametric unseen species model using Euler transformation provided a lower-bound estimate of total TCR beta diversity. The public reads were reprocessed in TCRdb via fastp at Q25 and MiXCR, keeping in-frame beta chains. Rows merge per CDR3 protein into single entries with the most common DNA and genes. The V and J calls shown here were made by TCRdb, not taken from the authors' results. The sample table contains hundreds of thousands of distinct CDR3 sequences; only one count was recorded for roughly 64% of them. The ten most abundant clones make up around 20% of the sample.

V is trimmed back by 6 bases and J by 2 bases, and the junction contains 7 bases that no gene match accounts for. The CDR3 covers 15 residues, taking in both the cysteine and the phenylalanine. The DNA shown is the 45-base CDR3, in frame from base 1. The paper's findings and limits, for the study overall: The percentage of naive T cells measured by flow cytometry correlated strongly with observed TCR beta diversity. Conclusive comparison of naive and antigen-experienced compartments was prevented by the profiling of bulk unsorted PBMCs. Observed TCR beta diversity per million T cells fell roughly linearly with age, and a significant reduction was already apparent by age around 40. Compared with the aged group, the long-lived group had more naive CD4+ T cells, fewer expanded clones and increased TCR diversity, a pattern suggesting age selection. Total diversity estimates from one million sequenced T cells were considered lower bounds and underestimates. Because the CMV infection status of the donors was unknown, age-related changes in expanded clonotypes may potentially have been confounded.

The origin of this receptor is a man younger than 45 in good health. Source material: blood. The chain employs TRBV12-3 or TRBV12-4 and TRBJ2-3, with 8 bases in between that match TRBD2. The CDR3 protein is CASRSGGVHTDTQYF. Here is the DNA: TGTGCCAGCAGATCCGGGGGGGTCCACACAGATACGCAGTATTTT.